This T cell receptor (beta chain) is drawn from a study of blood T cells in healthy people across ages (dated by TCRdb to the mid-2010s). At the level of the whole study: In model experiments, roughly one uniquely barcoded TCR beta cDNA molecule per two T cells was captured by template switching. To avoid experimental bias, donors of different ages were spread randomly across the sequencing lanes. The study analyzed two additional independent replicas of 1 million unique cDNA reads from the same blood draw for two donors, one aged 18 to 29 and one aged 80 or older. To track age-related changes in TCR beta repertoire diversity, the study relied on deep sequencing normalized with unique cDNA molecular identifiers. Donors were grouped into four age groups: young (average approximately 16 years), middle-aged (approximately 41), aged (62) and long-lived (about 90).

Worth noting for this clonotype: Its target antigen remains unknown. Base qualities are not provided; no much larger clone lies one nucleotide away.

Study-level results and caveats: Because profiling used bulk unsorted PBMCs, naive and antigen-experienced compartments could not be compared conclusively. Estimates of total diversity based on one million sequenced T cells were considered lower bounds and underestimates. Compared with the aged group, more naive CD4+ T cells, fewer expanded clones and increased TCR diversity were shown by the long-lived group, suggesting age selection. Observed TCR beta diversity per million T cells fell roughly linearly with age, and a significant reduction was already apparent by age about 38. Because donor CMV infection status was unknown, age-related changes in expanded clonotypes were potentially confounded. Observed TCR beta diversity correlated strongly with the percentage of naive T cells measured by flow cytometry.

Libraries came from 5' RACE. Data came from an Illumina HiSeq 2500. The second PCR ran for roughly 7 to 12 cycles and used a J-beta primer mix along with a sample-barcoded 5' primer. A template-switch 5' adaptor carrying 12 random nucleotides introduced a unique molecular identifier onto each TCR beta cDNA molecule. Each sample yielded at least 3 million CDR3-containing paired-end reads. First-strand cDNA synthesis was performed from all RNA using the Mint cDNA synthesis kit, with priming by a TRBC-specific oligonucleotide. After uracil-DNA glycosylase treatment, a first 18-cycle PCR used universal primers M1SS and BC2_uni_R on all cDNA. The study's processing was this. For normalization, 1 million high-quality reads were randomly selected from each sample, with every read carrying a distinct molecular identifier. Reads sharing molecular identifiers were discarded rather than binned into consensus sequences. MiTCR, with a Q25 quality threshold and the strictest error-elimination algorithm, was used for CDR3 identification, clonotype clustering and error correction. Lower-bound total TCR beta diversity was estimated with a nonparametric unseen species model using Euler transformation. TCRdb applied fastp at Q25 and MiXCR to the public reads, then kept only in-frame beta chains. Rows are unified per CDR3 protein, each entry keeping the most common DNA and genes. These V and J calls derive from TCRdb rather than the authors' analysis. This sample holds about 1,800,000 distinct CDR3 sequences; roughly 27% were observed only once. The ten largest make up approximately 7.7% of the sample.

Systemically healthy Caucasian individuals from Russia, 39 in total and aged about 6 to 95 years, were included as donors. Each donor gave about 9.8 milliliters of peripheral blood, drawn into EDTA-treated Vacutainer tubes. PBMCs were isolated by Ficoll-Paque density-gradient centrifugation, with at least 6 million obtained per sample. Total RNA, at least 6 micrograms per sample, was extracted from PBMCs with Trizol reagent. For every donor, an aliquot of PBMCs went through flow cytometry to measure the percentages of naive CD45RAhigh/CD27high T cells. Specimen: blood. The sequence was collected from a woman in her thirties in good health.

The nucleotide sequence is TGTGCCAGTAGTCCCATGGGACGGATCCCCCAAGAGACCCAGTACTTC. It specifies CASSPMGRIPQETQYF. This sequence uses TRBV19 and TRBJ2-5, with the D assignment possibly TRBD1 or TRBD2, given 5 matching bases for each. In the germline V gene (reference sequence), CDR1 corresponds to LNHDA and CDR2 to SQIVND. The cysteine opens and the phenylalanine closes a CDR3 of 16 amino acids. Only the CDR3 DNA is retained, 48 bases long and in frame from the first base. V sheds 5 bases and J sheds 1 base, leaving 17 bases between their ends.